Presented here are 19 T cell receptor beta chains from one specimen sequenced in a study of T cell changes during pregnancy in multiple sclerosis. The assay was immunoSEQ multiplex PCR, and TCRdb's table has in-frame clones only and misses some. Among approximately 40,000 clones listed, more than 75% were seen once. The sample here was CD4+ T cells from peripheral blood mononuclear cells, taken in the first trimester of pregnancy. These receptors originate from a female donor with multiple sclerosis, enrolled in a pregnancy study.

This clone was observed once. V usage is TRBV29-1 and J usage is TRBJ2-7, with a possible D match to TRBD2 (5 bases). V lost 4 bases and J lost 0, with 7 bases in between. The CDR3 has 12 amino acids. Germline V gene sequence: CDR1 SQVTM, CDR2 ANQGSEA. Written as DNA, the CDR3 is TGCAGCGTTGGACGGGACTCCTACGAGCAGTACTTC. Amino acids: CSVGRDSYEQYF.

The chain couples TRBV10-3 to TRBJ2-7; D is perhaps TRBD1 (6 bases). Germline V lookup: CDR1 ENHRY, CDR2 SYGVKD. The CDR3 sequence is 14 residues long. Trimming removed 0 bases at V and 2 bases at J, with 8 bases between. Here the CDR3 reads CAISESTGPYEQYF. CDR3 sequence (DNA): TGTGCCATCAGTGAGTCGACAGGTCCCTACGAGCAGTACTTC.

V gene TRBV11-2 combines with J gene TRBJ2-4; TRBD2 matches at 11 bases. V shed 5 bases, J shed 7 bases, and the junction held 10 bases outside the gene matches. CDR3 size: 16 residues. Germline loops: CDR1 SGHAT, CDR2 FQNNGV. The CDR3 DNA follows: TGTGCCAGCAGCCCGACTAGCGGGATGGGCTACAACATTCAGTACTTC. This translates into CASSPTSGMGYNIQYF.

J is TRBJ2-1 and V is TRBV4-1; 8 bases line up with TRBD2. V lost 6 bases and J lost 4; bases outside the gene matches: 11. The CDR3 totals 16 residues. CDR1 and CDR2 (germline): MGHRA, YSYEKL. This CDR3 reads CASRPVRRGVYNEQFF. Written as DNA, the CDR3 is TGCGCCAGCAGACCGGTCCGGCGGGGGGTGTACAATGAGCAGTTCTTC.

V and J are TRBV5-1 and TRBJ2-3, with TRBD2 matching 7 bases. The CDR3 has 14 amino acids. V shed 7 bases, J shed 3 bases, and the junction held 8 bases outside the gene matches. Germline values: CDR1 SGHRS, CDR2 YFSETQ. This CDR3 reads CASGTPSGTDTQYF. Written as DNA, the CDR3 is TGCGCCAGCGGCACCCCTAGCGGAACAGATACGCAGTATTTT.

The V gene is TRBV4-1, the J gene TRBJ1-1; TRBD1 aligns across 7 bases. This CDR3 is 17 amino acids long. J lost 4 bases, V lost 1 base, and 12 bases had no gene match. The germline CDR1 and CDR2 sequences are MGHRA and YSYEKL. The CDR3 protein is CASSQAWAGGWGTEAFF. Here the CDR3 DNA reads TGCGCCAGCAGCCAAGCCTGGGCAGGGGGTTGGGGCACTGAAGCTTTCTTT.

CDR3 region: CAWSVSRTGGAYTF. Here the CDR3 DNA reads TGTGCCTGGAGTGTTTCAAGGACAGGGGGTGCCTACACCTTC. The chain couples TRBV30 to TRBJ1-2, with TRBD1 identical over 10 bases. The ends lost 0 bases at V and 10 bases at J; junction bases unmatched: 8. CDR3 length: 14 residues. Germline values: CDR1 GTSNPN, CDR2 SVGIG (reference sequence).

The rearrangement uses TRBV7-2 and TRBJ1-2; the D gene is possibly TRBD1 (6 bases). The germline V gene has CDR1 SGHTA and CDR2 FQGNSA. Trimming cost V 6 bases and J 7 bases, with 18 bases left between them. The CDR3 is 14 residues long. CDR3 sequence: CASSSGGRTLGYTF. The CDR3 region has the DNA TGTGCCAGCAGTTCGGGGGGCAGAACTCTTGGCTACACCTTC.

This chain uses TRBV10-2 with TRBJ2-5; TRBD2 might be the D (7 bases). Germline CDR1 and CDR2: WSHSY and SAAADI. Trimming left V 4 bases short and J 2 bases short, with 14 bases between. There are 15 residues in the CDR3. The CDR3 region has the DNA TGCGCCAGCAGTGGGCCTGCGGGGGCTCAAGAGACCCAGTACTTC. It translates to CASSGPAGAQETQYF.

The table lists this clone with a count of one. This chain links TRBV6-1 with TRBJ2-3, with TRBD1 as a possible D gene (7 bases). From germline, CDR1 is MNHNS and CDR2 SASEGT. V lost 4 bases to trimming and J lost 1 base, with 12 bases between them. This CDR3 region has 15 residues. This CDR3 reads CASSGQGGGTDTQYF. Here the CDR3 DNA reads TGTGCCAGCAGTGGACAGGGAGGCGGCACAGATACGCAGTATTTT.

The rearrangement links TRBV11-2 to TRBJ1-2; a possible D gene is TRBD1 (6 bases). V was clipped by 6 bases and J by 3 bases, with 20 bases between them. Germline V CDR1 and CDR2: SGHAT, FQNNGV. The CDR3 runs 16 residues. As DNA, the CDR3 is TGTGCCAGCAGTTCCGTTCGGGGGGCGAAACACTATGGCTACACCTTC. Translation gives CASSSVRGAKHYGYTF.

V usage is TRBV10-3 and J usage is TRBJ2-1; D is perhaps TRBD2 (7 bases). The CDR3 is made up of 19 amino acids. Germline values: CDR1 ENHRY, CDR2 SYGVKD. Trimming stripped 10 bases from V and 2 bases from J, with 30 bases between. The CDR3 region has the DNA TGTGCCACCTCCGTTACAGAGAGAAAGGGGGGGGTTGCCTACAATGAGCAGTTCTTC. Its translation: CATSVTERKGGVAYNEQFF.

The CDR3 is CASSATGGKQYF. The CDR3 DNA is TGTGCCAGCAGTGCCACAGGGGGTAAGCAGTACTTC. The rearrangement links TRBV25-1 to TRBJ2-7, with TRBD1 identical over 8 bases. Germline V gene data show CDR1 as MGHDK and CDR2 as SYGVNS. V dropped 4 bases and J dropped 8; count of bases not matched to a gene: 4. This CDR3 spans 12 amino acids.

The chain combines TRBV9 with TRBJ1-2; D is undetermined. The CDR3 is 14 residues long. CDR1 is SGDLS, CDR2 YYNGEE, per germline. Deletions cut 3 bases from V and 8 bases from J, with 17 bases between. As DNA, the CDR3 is TGTGCCAGCAGCGGTCCCGGCAGATTAGCCGGCTACACCTTC. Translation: CASSGPGRLAGYTF. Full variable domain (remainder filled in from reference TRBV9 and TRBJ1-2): DSGVTQTPKHLITATGQRVTLRCSPRSGDLSVYWYQQSLDQGLQFLIQYYNGEERAKGNILERFSAQQFPDLHSELNLSSLELGDSALYFCASSGPGRLAGYTFGSGTRLTVV.

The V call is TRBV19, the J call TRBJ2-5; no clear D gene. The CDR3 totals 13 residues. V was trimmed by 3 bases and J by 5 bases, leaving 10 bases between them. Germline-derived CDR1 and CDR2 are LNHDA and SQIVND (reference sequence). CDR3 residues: CASSINEWETQYF. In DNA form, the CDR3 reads TGTGCCAGTAGTATTAACGAGTGGGAGACCCAGTACTTC.

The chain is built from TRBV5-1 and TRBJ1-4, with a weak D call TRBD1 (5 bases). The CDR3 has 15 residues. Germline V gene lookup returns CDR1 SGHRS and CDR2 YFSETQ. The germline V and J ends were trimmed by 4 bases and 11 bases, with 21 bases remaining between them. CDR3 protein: CASSPGAGMALKLFF. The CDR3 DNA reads TGCGCCAGCAGCCCCGGGGCGGGGATGGCGCTGAAACTGTTTTTT.

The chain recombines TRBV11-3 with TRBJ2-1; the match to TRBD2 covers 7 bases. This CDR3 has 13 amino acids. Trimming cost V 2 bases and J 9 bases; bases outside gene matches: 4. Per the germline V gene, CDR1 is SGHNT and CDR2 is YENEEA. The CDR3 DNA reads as TGTGCCAGCAGCTTACGAGGCGGGGGTGAGCAGTTCTTC. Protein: CASSLRGGGEQFF.

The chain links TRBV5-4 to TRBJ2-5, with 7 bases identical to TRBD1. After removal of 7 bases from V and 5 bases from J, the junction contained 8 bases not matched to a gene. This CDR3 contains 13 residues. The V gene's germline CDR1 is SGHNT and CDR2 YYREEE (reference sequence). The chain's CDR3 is CASGKQGRETQYF. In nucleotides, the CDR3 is TGTGCCAGCGGGAAACAGGGGCGGGAGACCCAGTACTTC. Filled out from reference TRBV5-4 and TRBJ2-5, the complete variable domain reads ETGVTQSPTHLIKTRGQQVTLRCSSQSGHNTVSWYQQALGQGPQFIFQYYREEENGRGNFPPRFSGLQFPNYSSELNVNALELDDSALYLCASGKQGRETQYFGPGTRLLVL.

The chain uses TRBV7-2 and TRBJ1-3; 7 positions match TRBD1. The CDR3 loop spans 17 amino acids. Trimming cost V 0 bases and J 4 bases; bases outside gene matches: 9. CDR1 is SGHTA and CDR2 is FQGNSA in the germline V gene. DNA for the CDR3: TGTGCCAGCAGCTTAGCGCCGGGCAGGGGGTCAGGAAACACCATATATTTT. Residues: CASSLAPGRGSGNTIYF.